Listed below are T cell receptor beta chains from one sample, sequenced in a study of technical replicates of blood from a few donors. Data came from immunoSEQ multiplex PCR; TCRdb stores just in-frame clones and leaves some out. This repertoire shows under 75,000 clones, approximately 93% found once; its top ten account for 0.3% to 0.45%. Sequencing was done on a sample of T cells isolated from PBMCs. The receptor source for this set is a human donor in good health. Both conserved end residues are part of each CDR3. The order of the fields is V gene, clone size, J gene, D gene, CDR3 DNA, CDR3 protein. A D gene is named only where the DNA matches it firmly. Clone size is shown for a subset of rows, as once, few, many or a class of expanded clone.

V: TRBV7-2; size: -; J: TRBJ1-2; D: TRBD1; DNA: TGTGCCAGCAGCTTAAGACAGGGGGCGAGCTACACCTTC; CDR3: CASSLRQGASYTF
V: TRBV7-3; size: -; J: TRBJ2-1; D: TRBD1; DNA: TGTGCCAGCAGCTTTGACAGGGGGAGCTTTGAGCAGTTCTTC; CDR3: CASSFDRGSFEQFF
V: TRBV9; size: -; J: TRBJ2-7; D: TRBD2; DNA: TGTGCCAGCAGCGCGACTCCCAGCGGGACCTACGAGCAGTACTTC; CDR3: CASSATPSGTYEQYF
V: TRBV29-1; size: -; J: TRBJ2-7; D: TRBD2; DNA: TGCAGCGTTGATAGCGGGAGGCGTAGGGAGCAGTACTTC; CDR3: CSVDSGRRREQYF
V: TRBV28; size: -; J: TRBJ2-1; D: -; DNA: TGTGCCAGCAGTTTTATCTCCTACAATGAGCAGTTCTTC; CDR3: CASSFISYNEQFF
V: TRBV9; size: -; J: TRBJ1-2; D: TRBD1; DNA: TGTGCCAGCAGCGGGACAGGGGGCGAAACACTAAACTATGGCTACACCTTC; CDR3: CASSGTGGETLNYGYTF
V: TRBV6-1; size: -; J: TRBJ2-7; D: -; DNA: TGTGCCAGCAGTGAAGCGCGGGGAGGGAGGGGGGAGCAGTACTTC; CDR3: CASSEARGGRGEQYF
V: TRBV19; size: -; J: TRBJ2-5; D: TRBD1; DNA: TGTGCCAGTAGTACCCCCGGGACAGGCGAAGAGACCCAGTACTTC; CDR3: CASSTPGTGEETQYF
V: TRBV2; size: few; J: TRBJ2-1; D: TRBD2; DNA: TGTGCCAGCAGTGTGGGGGGGAATGAGCAGTTCTTC; CDR3: CASSVGGNEQFF
V: TRBV28; size: -; J: TRBJ1-4; D: -; DNA: TGTGCCAGCAGTTTAGAGCCTCTTGGACTGTTTTTT; CDR3: CASSLEPLGLFF
V: TRBV11-3; size: -; J: TRBJ2-2; D: -; DNA: TGTGCCAGCAGCTTAGGAATGGGGCAGAGCACCGGGGAGCTGTTTTTT; CDR3: CASSLGMGQSTGELFF
V: TRBV7-6; size: -; J: TRBJ2-7; D: TRBD2; DNA: TGTGCCAGCAGCTTACTAGCGGGAGGGAACGAGCAGTACTTC; CDR3: CASSLLAGGNEQYF
V: TRBV9; size: -; J: TRBJ2-3; D: -; DNA: TGTGCCAGCAGCGTCAACTTAGGGGGTACCACAAAGGATACGCAGTATTTT; CDR3: CASSVNLGGTTKDTQYF
V: TRBV7-2; size: -; J: TRBJ1-1; D: TRBD1; DNA: TGTGCCAGCAGCTTATGGAATCCAGGGGGCATTACGTCGATTGAAGCTTTCTTT; CDR3: CASSLWNPGGITSIEAFF
V: TRBV5-1; size: -; J: TRBJ1-1; D: -; DNA: TGCGCCAGCAGCTCGAAAGGGGAGGCGACTGAAGCTTTCTTT; CDR3: CASSSKGEATEAFF
V: TRBV25-1; size: -; J: TRBJ1-5; D: TRBD1; DNA: TGTGCCAGCAGAGGACAGGGAGATTATCAGCCCCAGCATTTT; CDR3: CASRGQGDYQPQHF
V: TRBV5-1; size: -; J: TRBJ2-2; D: TRBD1; DNA: TGCGCCAGCAGCCCAAGGACAGGGAACACCGGGGAGCTGTTTTTT; CDR3: CASSPRTGNTGELFF
V: TRBV14; size: -; J: TRBJ1-1; D: -; DNA: TGTGCCAGCAGCCGCGGGGTGAACACTGAAGCTTTCTTT; CDR3: CASSRGVNTEAFF
V: TRBV10-3; size: -; J: TRBJ2-3; D: TRBD2; DNA: TGTGCCATCAGCATTACTAGCGGGAGGGGCACAGATACGCAGTATTTT; CDR3: CAISITSGRGTDTQYF
V: TRBV25-1; size: -; J: TRBJ1-5; D: -; DNA: TGTGCCAGCAGTGATCCTACAGAAATAATACCCTTCAATCAGCCCCAGCATTTT; CDR3: CASSDPTEIIPFNQPQHF
V: TRBV6-5; size: -; J: TRBJ1-5; D: -; DNA: TGTGCCAGCAGTAACAATAATCAGCCCCAGCATTTT; CDR3: CASSNNNQPQHF
V: TRBV13; size: -; J: TRBJ2-3; D: -; DNA: TGTGCCAGCAGCTTAGAAGCCGATACGCAGTATTTT; CDR3: CASSLEADTQYF
V: TRBV19; size: few; J: TRBJ2-2; D: -; DNA: TGTGCCAGTAGTATGAGCTCAGGTAGAGTCGGGGAGCTGTTTTTT; CDR3: CASSMSSGRVGELFF
V: TRBV7-3; size: -; J: TRBJ2-2; D: TRBD2; DNA: TGTGCCAGCAGCTTTAACTCGGGGGGCACCGGGGAGCTGTTTTTT; CDR3: CASSFNSGGTGELFF
V: TRBV7-2; size: -; J: TRBJ2-1; D: -; DNA: TGTGCCAGCAGCTCTCACCTAGGTCTACTCCCCAATGAGCAGTTCTTC; CDR3: CASSSHLGLLPNEQFF
V: TRBV25-1; size: -; J: TRBJ1-1; D: -; DNA: TGTGCCAGCAGTGAATACAGGGCAGGGGTTCTTACGACTGAAGCTTTCTTT; CDR3: CASSEYRAGVLTTEAFF
V: TRBV28; size: -; J: TRBJ1-1; D: -; DNA: TGTGCCAGCAGTTCCGACTTCTCCCTGGACACTGAAGCTTTCTTT; CDR3: CASSSDFSLDTEAFF
V: TRBV11-2; size: -; J: TRBJ1-3; D: -; DNA: TGTGCCAGCAGCTTATCCTGGCGAGACTCTAGAAACACCATATATTTT; CDR3: CASSLSWRDSRNTIYF
V: TRBV7-9; size: -; J: TRBJ1-3; D: TRBD1; DNA: TGTGCCAGCAGTTTTAGGACAGGGGGAAACACCATATATTTT; CDR3: CASSFRTGGNTIYF
V: TRBV2; size: -; J: TRBJ2-1; D: -; DNA: TGTGCCAGCAGGGTTACTCCGGCGGTCGCCTACAATGAGCAGTTCTTC; CDR3: CASRVTPAVAYNEQFF
V: TRBV29-1; size: -; J: TRBJ2-3; D: -; DNA: TGCAGCACCCTTGAGGCGAGGAAGGCGCAGTATTTT; CDR3: CSTLEARKAQYF
V: TRBV28; size: -; J: TRBJ2-3; D: -; DNA: TGTGCCAGCAGTTCGATTCCCATTAGGGGTAGCACAGATACGCAGTATTTT; CDR3: CASSSIPIRGSTDTQYF
V: TRBV29-1; size: -; J: TRBJ2-5; D: -; DNA: TGCAGCGTTGAATACAGTCAAGAGACCCAGTACTTC; CDR3: CSVEYSQETQYF
V: TRBV10-3; size: -; J: TRBJ2-7; D: TRBD2; DNA: TGTGCCATCAGGGGGGACTACCTCACCTACGAGCAGTACTTC; CDR3: CAIRGDYLTYEQYF
V: TRBV6-5; size: -; J: TRBJ2-2; D: -; DNA: TGTGCCAGCAGGACATGGGAGGACACCGGGGAGCTGTTTTTT; CDR3: CASRTWEDTGELFF
V: TRBV28; size: once; J: TRBJ1-1; D: -; DNA: TGTGCCAGCAGTTTCTGGTCAGGCGCATCGAACACTGAAGCTTTCTTT; CDR3: CASSFWSGASNTEAFF
V: TRBV6-5; size: -; J: TRBJ1-2; D: TRBD1; DNA: TGTGCCAGCAGTTTCTGGGACAGAGACTATGGCTACACCTTC; CDR3: CASSFWDRDYGYTF
V: TRBV5-4; size: -; J: TRBJ2-1; D: TRBD2; DNA: TGTGCCAGCAGCGGACACTCCGAGCGAAGCGGGGTCTACAATGAGCAGTTCTTC; CDR3: CASSGHSERSGVYNEQFF
V: TRBV4-3; size: -; J: TRBJ2-3; D: -; DNA: TGCGCCAGCAGCCAAGAGGGGTTAGGACTTACAGATACGCAGTATTTT; CDR3: CASSQEGLGLTDTQYF
V: TRBV11-2; size: -; J: TRBJ2-7; D: -; DNA: TGTGCCAGCAGCCTCCTACAGGGAGCCTACGAGCAGTACTTC; CDR3: CASSLLQGAYEQYF
V: TRBV9; size: -; J: TRBJ2-6; D: TRBD2; DNA: TGTGCCAGCAGCGCCCCCCGGGGGGGGGCTGGGGCCAACGTCCTGACTTTC; CDR3: CASSAPRGGAGANVLTF